The entry below gives a single TCR beta chain sequence along with its context. CDR3 size: 13 residues. Germline loops: CDR1 SGDLS, CDR2 YYNGEE. V lost 1 base, J lost 6 bases, and 3 bases stayed unmatched. The data are from a study of cytomegalovirus exposure and HLA in healthy donors. 60 Vbeta and 13 Jbeta primers were used in PCR. Method: immunoSEQ multiplex PCR; TCRdb's copy keeps in-frame clones and lacks some. This repertoire shows more than 80,000 clones, roughly two thirds found once; its top ten account for roughly 2.8%. The sequenced sample consisted of PBMCs. The chain uses TRBV9 and TRBJ2-7; TRBD2 matches at 8 bases. This clonotype was sampled from a female donor in good health and CMV-seronegative. The CDR3 sequence is CASSVTLAGEQYF. CDR3 nucleotide sequence: TGTGCCAGCAGCGTAACCCTAGCGGGCGAGCAGTACTTC.